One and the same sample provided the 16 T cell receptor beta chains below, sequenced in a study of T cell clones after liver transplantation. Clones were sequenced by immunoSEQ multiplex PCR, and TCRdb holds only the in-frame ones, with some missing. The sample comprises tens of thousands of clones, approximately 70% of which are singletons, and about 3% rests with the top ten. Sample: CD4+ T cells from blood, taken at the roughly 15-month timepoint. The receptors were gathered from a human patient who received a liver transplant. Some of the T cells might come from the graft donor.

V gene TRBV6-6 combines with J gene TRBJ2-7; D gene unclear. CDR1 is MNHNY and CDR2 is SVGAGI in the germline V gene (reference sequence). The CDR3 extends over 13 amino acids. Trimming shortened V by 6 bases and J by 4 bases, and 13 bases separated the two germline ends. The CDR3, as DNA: TGTGCCAGCAGGGCCGGCGAGCTTTACGAGCAGTACGTC. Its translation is CASRAGELYEQYV.

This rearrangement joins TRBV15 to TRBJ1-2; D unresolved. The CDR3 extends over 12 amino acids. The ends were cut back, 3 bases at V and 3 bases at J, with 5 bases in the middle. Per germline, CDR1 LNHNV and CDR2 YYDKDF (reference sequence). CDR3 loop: CATSRDDYGYTF. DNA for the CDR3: TGTGCCACCAGCAGGGATGACTATGGCTACACCTTC.

The CDR3 is CASSLEGASNQPQHF. CDR3 nucleotides: TGTGCCAGCAGCTTGGAGGGGGCGAGCAATCAGCCCCAGCATTTT. The chain has TRBV5-8 and TRBJ1-5, with 7 bases fitting TRBD1. The CDR3 spans 15 residues. Germline V gives CDR1 SGHTS, CDR2 YDEGEE. The J segment lost 1 base and the V segment lost 0 bases, leaving 1 base of the junction unmatched.

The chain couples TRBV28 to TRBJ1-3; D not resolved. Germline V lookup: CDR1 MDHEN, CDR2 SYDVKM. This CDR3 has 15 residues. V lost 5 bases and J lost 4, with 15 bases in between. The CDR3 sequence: CASSPPGLGGNTIYF. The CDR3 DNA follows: TGTGCCAGCAGTCCACCCGGACTAGGGGGAAACACCATATATTTT.

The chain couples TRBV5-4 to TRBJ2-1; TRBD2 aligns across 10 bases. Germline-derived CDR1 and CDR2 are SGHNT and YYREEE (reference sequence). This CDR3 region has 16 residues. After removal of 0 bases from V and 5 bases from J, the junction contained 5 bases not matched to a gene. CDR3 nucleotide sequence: TGTGCCAGCAGCTTGGCGGGGCTAGCGGGGGACAATGAGCAGTTCTTC. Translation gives CASSLAGLAGDNEQFF.

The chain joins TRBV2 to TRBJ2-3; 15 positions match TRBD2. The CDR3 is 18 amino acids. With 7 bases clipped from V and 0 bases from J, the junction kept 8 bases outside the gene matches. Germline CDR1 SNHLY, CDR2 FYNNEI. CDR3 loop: CASITGLAGGPSTDTQYF. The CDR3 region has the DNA TGTGCCAGCATCACGGGACTAGCGGGAGGACCTAGCACAGATACGCAGTATTTT.

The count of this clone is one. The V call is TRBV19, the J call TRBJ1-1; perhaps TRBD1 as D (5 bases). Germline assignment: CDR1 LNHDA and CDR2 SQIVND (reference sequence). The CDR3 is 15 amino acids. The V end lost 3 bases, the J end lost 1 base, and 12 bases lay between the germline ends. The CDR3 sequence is CASSILRQGNTEAFF. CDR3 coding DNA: TGTGCCAGTAGTATCCTGCGCCAGGGGAACACTGAAGCTTTCTTT.

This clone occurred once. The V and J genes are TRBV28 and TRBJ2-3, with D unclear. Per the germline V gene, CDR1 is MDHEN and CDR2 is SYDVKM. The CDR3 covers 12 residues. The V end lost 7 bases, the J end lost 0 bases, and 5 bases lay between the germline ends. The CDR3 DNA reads TGTGCCAGCATGAAAAGCACAGATACGCAGTATTTT. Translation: CASMKSTDTQYF.

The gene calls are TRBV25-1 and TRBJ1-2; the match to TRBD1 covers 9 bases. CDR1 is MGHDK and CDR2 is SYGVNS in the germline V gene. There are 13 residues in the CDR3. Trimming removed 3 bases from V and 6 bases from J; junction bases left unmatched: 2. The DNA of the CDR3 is TGTGCCAGCAGTGAGCGGGACAGGGATGGCTACACCTTC. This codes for CASSERDRDGYTF.

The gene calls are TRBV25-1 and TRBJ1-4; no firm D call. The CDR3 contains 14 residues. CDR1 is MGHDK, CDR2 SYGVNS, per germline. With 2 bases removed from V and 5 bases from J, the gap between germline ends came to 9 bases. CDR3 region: CASSEHTQNEKLFF. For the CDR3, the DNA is TGTGCCAGCAGTGAACACACGCAGAATGAAAAACTGTTTTTT.

CDR3 protein: CASSLASQGANIQYF. In DNA form, the CDR3 reads TGTGCCAGCAGCTTAGCCTCACAGGGGGCGAACATTCAGTACTTC. The rearrangement links TRBV7-8 to TRBJ2-4; 9 bases are a match to TRBD1. V shed 0 bases, J shed 7 bases, and the junction held 4 bases outside the gene matches. The CDR3 is 15 amino acids. Germline V CDR1 and CDR2: SGHVS, FQNEAQ.

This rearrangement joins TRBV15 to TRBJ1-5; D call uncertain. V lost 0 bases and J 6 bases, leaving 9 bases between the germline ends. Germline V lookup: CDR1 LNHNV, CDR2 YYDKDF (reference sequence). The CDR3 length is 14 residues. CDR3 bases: TGTGCCACCAGCAGAGAGAGCAGTGGTCAGCCCCAGCATTTT. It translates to CATSRESSGQPQHF.

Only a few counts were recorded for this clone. The DNA of the CDR3 is TGTGCCAGCTCACCGGAAAGGTCCTACAATGAGCAGTTCTTC. It encodes CASSPERSYNEQFF. The J gene is TRBJ2-1, the V gene TRBV18, with no clear D. The CDR3 runs to 14 residues. V gave up 3 bases and J gave up 1 base, with 7 bases separating them. Germline V CDR1 and CDR2: KGHSH, LQKENI.

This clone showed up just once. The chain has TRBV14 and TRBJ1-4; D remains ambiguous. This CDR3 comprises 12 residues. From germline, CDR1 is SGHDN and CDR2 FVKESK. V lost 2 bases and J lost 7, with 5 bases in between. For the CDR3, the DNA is TGTGCCAGCAGCCAAAATGGTGAAAAACTGTTTTTT. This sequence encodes CASSQNGEKLFF.

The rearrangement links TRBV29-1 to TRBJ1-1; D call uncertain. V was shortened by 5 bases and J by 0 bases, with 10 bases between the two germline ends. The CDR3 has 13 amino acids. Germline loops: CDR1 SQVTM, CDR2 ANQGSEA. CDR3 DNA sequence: TGCAGCGTTTCGGTGGGTCTGAACACTGAAGCTTTCTTT. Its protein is CSVSVGLNTEAFF.

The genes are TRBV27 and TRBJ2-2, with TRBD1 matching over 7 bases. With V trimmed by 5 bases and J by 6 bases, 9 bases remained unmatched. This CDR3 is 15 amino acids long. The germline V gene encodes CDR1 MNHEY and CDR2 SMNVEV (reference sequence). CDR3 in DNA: TGTGCCAGCAGTCTCGGACAGGCGGTCGCCGGGGAGCTGTTTTTT. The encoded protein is CASSLGQAVAGELFF.